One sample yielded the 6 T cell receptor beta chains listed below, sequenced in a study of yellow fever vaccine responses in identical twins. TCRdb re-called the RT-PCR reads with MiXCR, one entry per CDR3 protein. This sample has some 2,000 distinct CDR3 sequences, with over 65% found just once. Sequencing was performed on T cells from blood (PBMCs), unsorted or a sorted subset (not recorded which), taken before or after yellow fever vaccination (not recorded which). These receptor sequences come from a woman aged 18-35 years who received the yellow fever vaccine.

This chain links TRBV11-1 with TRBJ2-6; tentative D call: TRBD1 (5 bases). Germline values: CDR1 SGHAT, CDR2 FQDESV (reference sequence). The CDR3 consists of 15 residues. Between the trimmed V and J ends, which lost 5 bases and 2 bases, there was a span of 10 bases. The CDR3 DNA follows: TGTGCCAGCAGCGCTCGGACAACTGGGGCCAACGTCCTGACTTTC. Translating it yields CASSARTTGANVLTF.

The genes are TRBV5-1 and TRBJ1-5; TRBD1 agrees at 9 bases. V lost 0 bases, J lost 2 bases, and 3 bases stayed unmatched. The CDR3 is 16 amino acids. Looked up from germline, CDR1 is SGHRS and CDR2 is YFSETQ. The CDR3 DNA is TGCGCCAGCAGCTTGGGACAGGGGGGGGGCAATCAGCCCCAGCATTTT. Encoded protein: CASSLGQGGGNQPQHF.

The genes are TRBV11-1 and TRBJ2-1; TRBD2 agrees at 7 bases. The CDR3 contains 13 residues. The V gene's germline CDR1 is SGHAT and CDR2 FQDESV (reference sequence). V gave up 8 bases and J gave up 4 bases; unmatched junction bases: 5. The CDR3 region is CASVRDYYNEQFF. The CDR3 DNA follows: TGTGCCAGCGTCCGGGACTATTACAATGAGCAGTTCTTC.

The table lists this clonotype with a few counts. This CDR3 is CASKTSGATDTQYF. CDR3 DNA sequence: TGTGCCAGCAAAACTAGCGGGGCCACAGATACGCAGTATTTT. The chain joins TRBV3-1 to TRBJ2-3, with 10 bases lining up with TRBD2. With 7 bases clipped from V and 2 bases from J, the junction kept 3 bases outside the gene matches. This CDR3 has 14 amino acids. From germline, CDR1 is LGHDT and CDR2 YNNKEL (reference sequence).

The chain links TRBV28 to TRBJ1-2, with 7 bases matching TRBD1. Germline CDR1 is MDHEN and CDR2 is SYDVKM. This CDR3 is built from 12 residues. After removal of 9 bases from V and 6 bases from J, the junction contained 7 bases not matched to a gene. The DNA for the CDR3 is TGTGCCAGTTTGGACAGGAATAATGGCTACACCTTC. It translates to CASLDRNNGYTF.

CDR3 residues: CASSQDWTNSDTQYF. CDR3 DNA: TGTGCCAGCAGCCAAGATTGGACCAATTCAGATACGCAGTATTTT. V and J are TRBV14 and TRBJ2-3; D is unresolved. The CDR3 runs 15 residues. Germline assignment: CDR1 SGHDN and CDR2 FVKESK. The V gene lost 0 bases and the J gene lost 4 bases, with 11 bases spanning the gap. The variable domain in full, completed from reference TRBV14 and TRBJ2-3, reads EAGVTQFPSHSVIEKGQTVTLRCDPISGHDNLYWYRRVMGKEIKFLLHFVKESKQDESGMPNNRFLAERTGGTYSTLKVQPAELEDSGVYFCASSQDWTNSDTQYFGPGTRLTVL.